The 15 T cell receptor beta chains listed next were all sequenced from one sample in a study of shared clonotypes between healthy human individuals. Produced via immunoSEQ multiplex PCR; TCRdb's table is partial and in-frame only. The table includes fewer than 3 million clones, around 93% detected once. Sequencing was done on a sample of naive CD4+ T cells from PBMCs. Indicated subset: CD45RA+ positively selected. These receptors came from a man between 18 and 29 years old in good health. Some clones in this sample may be carry-over from other donors' samples.

V gene TRBV7-6 combines with J gene TRBJ2-1; possibly TRBD1 for D (5 bases). In germline, CDR1 is SGHVS, CDR2 FNYEAQ. This CDR3 is 14 amino acids long. The germline V and J ends were trimmed by 1 base and 5 bases, with 9 bases remaining between them. The CDR3 sequence is CASSLVGRDNEQFF. The CDR3 bases are TGTGCCAGCAGCTTAGTAGGCAGGGACAATGAGCAGTTCTTC.

The sample holds one count of this clone. V gene TRBV28 combines with J gene TRBJ2-1, with 9 bases fitting TRBD2. The CDR3 has 15 amino acids. Germline trimming cut 6 bases from V and 4 bases from J; bases unmatched to any gene: 7. Germline V lookup: CDR1 MDHEN, CDR2 SYDVKM. CDR3 sequence reads: CASRSGLAGYNEQFF. CDR3 bases: TGTGCCAGCAGGAGCGGGCTAGCGGGATACAATGAGCAGTTCTTC. The entire variable domain, with the rest obtained from reference TRBV28 and TRBJ2-1, is as follows: DVKVTQSSRYLVKRTGEKVFLECVQDMDHENMFWYRQDPGLGLRLIYFSYDVKMKEKGDIPEGYSVSREKKERFSLILESASTNQTSMYLCASRSGLAGYNEQFFGPGTRLTVL.

This chain links TRBV6-5 with TRBJ1-5, with D hard to call. V lost 0 bases and J lost 6, with 12 bases in between. The CDR3 runs to 15 residues. Germline V lookup: CDR1 MNHEY, CDR2 SVGAGI. For the CDR3, the DNA is TGTGCCAGCAGTTACTCGGTCTCGCCCGGTCAGCCCCAGCATTTT. It yields the protein CASSYSVSPGQPQHF.

V usage is TRBV28 and J usage is TRBJ2-7; 10 bases align to TRBD2. The CDR3 spans 14 residues. Losses at the gene ends were 8 bases for V and 6 bases for J; bases not matched to a gene: 10. The V gene's germline CDR1 is MDHEN and CDR2 SYDVKM. CDR3 residues: CASWGVAGGAEQYF. In nucleotides, the CDR3 is TGTGCCAGCTGGGGGGTAGCGGGAGGAGCCGAGCAGTACTTC.

The V and J genes are TRBV6-1 and TRBJ2-1; D unresolved. Germline V gene data show CDR1 as MNHNS and CDR2 as SASEGT. This CDR3 comprises 14 residues. Trimming removed 2 bases from V and 15 bases from J, with 20 bases in between. The CDR3 sequence: CASSELAMGSAGFF. The CDR3 nucleotides are TGTGCCAGCAGTGAACTGGCGATGGGTTCCGCCGGGTTCTTC.

This chain links TRBV5-1 with TRBJ2-5; D not resolved. Trimming left V 0 bases short and J 5 bases short, with 11 bases between. The CDR3 has 14 residues. The germline CDR1 and CDR2 sequences are SGHRS and YFSETQ. CDR3 sequence: CASSLATRQETQYF. In nucleotides, the CDR3 is TGCGCCAGCAGCTTGGCCACGAGGCAGGAGACCCAGTACTTC.

This chain links TRBV11-3 with TRBJ2-7, with a weak D call TRBD1 (6 bases). The CDR3 consists of 12 residues. V lost 5 bases and J 6 bases, leaving 11 bases between the germline ends. The V gene's germline CDR1 is SGHNT and CDR2 YENEEA. The CDR3 sequence is CASSRTGSEQYF. Written as DNA, the CDR3 is TGTGCCAGCAGCCGAACAGGGAGCGAGCAGTACTTC.

This chain joins TRBV7-3 and TRBJ2-2, with a weak D call TRBD2 (6 bases). CDR1 is SGHTA, CDR2 FQGTGA, per germline. V shed 8 bases and J shed 4 bases, with 11 bases lying between them. The CDR3 length is 13 residues. This CDR3 reads CASGRDPTGELFF. The CDR3 DNA reads TGTGCCAGCGGGCGGGATCCCACCGGGGAGCTGTTTTTT. Complete variable domain (other parts from reference TRBV7-3 and TRBJ2-2): GAGVSQTPSNKVTEKGKYVELRCDPISGHTALYWYRQSLGQGPEFLIYFQGTGAADDSGLPNDRFFAVRPEGSVSTLKIQRTERGDSAVYLCASGRDPTGELFFGEGSRLTVL.

Remarks on this clone: Other DNA sequences in this sample translate to the same CDR3. The V gene is TRBV5-1, the J gene TRBJ1-1; 8 bases map to TRBD1. V trimming: 5 bases; J trimming: 2 bases; junction bases outside the gene matches: 2. Germline CDR1 reads SGHRS; CDR2 reads YFSETQ. The CDR3 extends over 13 amino acids. In DNA, the CDR3 is TGCGCCAGCAGTACAGGGGGAAACACTGAAGCTTTCTTT. The encoded protein is CASSTGGNTEAFF.

This chain joins TRBV6-5 and TRBJ2-3; 8 positions match TRBD2. The junction had 4 bases not matched to a gene; V was cut back by 5 bases and J by 3 bases. Germline V CDR1 and CDR2: MNHEY, SVGAGI. CDR3 length: 14 amino acids. CDR3 sequence reads: CASSTRLATDTQYF. CDR3 nucleotide sequence: TGTGCCAGCAGTACGAGACTAGCGACAGATACGCAGTATTTT.

This chain links TRBV5-1 with TRBJ2-1; 8 nucleotides agree with TRBD1. Trimming at V came to 3 bases and at J to 8 bases, leaving 22 bases not matched to a gene. This CDR3 spans 19 amino acids. The germline V gene encodes CDR1 SGHRS and CDR2 YFSETQ. CDR3 coding DNA: TGCGCCAGCAGCTCACCTTTGCATGGGGCAGGGGGCATCTATCATGAGCAGTTCTTC. It yields the protein CASSSPLHGAGGIYHEQFF.

J is TRBJ2-2 and V is TRBV7-6; 16 positions agree with TRBD2. This CDR3 is 19 amino acids long. The V gene end was trimmed by 5 bases and the J gene end by 5 bases; junction bases not matched to a gene: 11. Germline loops: CDR1 SGHVS, CDR2 FNYEAQ. Written as DNA, the CDR3 is TGTGCCAGCAGCCCAGAGGGACTAGCGGGAGGGCCGTTTACCGGGGAGCTGTTTTTT. Its translation: CASSPEGLAGGPFTGELFF.

The chain links TRBV7-7 to TRBJ2-5; D remains unclear. Trimming shortened V by 4 bases and J by 5 bases, and 11 bases separated the two germline ends. The CDR3 loop spans 13 amino acids. From germline, CDR1 is SSHAT and CDR2 FNYEAQ (reference sequence). This CDR3 is CASSSTRWETQYF. The DNA of the CDR3 is TGTGCCAGCAGCTCGACGCGGTGGGAGACCCAGTACTTC.

As concerns this clone: The same CDR3 arises from other DNA sequences in this sample as well. V is TRBV9 and J is TRBJ2-5; D is unclear. CDR1 and CDR2 from the germline V gene are SGDLS and YYNGEE. This CDR3 region has 12 residues. Trimming shortened V by 3 bases and J by 0 bases, and 3 bases separated the two germline ends. CDR3 nucleotides: TGTGCCAGCAGCGCGAACCAAGAGACCCAGTACTTC. This encodes CASSANQETQYF.

V and J are TRBV5-4 and TRBJ2-5, with a weak D call TRBD2 (5 bases). V was trimmed by 7 bases and J by 7 bases, leaving 20 bases between them. This CDR3 has 14 amino acids. The germline V gene has CDR1 SGHNT and CDR2 YYREEE (reference sequence). Here the CDR3 DNA reads TGTGCCAGCGGGCAAGGTGTGGCAGGAGGGACCCAGTACTTC. Protein product: CASGQGVAGGTQYF.